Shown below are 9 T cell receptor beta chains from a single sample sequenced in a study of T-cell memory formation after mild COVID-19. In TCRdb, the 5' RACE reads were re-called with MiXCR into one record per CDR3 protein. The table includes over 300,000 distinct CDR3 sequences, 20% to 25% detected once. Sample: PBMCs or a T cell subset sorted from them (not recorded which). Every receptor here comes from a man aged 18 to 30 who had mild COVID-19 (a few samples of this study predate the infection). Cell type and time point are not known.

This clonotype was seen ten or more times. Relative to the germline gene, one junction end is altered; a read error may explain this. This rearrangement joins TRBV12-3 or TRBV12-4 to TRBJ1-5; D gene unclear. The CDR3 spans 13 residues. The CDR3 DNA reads TGTGCCAGCAGCTTAGCGCGCAATCAGCCCCAGCATTTT. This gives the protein CASSLARNQPQHF.

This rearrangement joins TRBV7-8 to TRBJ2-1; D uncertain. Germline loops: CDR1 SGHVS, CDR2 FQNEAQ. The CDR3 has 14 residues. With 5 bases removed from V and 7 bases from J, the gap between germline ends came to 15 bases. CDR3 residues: CASSTSPLGNEQFF. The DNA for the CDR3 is TGTGCCAGCAGCACCTCCCCTCTAGGAAATGAGCAGTTCTTC.

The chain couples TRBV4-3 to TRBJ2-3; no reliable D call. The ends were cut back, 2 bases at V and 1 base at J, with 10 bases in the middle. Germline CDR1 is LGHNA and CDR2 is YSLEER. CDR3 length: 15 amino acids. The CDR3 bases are TGCGCCAGCAGCCAACGCCCTGATGGCACAGATACGCAGTATTTT. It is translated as CASSQRPDGTDTQYF.

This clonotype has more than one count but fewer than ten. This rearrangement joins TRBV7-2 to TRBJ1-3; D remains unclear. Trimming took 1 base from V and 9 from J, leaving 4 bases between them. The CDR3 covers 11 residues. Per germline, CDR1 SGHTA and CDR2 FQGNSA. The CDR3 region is CASSLGVTIYF. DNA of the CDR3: TGTGCCAGCAGCTTAGGAGTCACCATATATTTT.

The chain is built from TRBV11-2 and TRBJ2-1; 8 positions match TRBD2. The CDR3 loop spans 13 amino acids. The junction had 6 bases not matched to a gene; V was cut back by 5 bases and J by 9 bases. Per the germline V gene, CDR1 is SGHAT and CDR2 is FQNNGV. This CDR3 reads CASSPGLAGEQFF. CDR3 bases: TGTGCCAGCAGCCCAGGACTAGCTGGTGAGCAGTTCTTC.

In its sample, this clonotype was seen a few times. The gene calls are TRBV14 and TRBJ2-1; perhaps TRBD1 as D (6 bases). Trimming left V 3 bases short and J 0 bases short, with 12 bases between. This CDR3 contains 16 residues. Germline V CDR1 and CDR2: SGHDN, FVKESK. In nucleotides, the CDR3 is TGTGCCAGCAGCCAGCGGATGGGGGCCTCCTACAATGAGCAGTTCTTC. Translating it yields CASSQRMGASYNEQFF.

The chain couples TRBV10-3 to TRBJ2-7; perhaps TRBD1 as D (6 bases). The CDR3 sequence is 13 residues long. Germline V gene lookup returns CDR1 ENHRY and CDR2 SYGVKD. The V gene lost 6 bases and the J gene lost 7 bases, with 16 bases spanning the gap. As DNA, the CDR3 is TGTGCCATCAGCTCAACAGGGTCGGGGGAGCAGTACGTC. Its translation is CAISSTGSGEQYV.

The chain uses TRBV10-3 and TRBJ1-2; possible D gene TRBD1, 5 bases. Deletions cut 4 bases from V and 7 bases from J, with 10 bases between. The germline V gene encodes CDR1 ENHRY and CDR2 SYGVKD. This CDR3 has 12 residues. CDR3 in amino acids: CAISAQGGGYTF. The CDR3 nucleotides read TGTGCCATCAGTGCGCAGGGCGGTGGCTACACCTTC.

The CDR3 DNA sequence: TGCGCCAGCAGTGAGTCGACAGTCTATCAGCCCCAGCATTTT. Translation gives CASSESTVYQPQHF. The rearrangement joins TRBV10-2 to TRBJ1-5; TRBD1 might be the D (5 bases). CDR3 size: 14 residues. V gave up 0 bases and J gave up 5 bases, with 8 bases separating them. Per the germline V gene, CDR1 is WSHSY and CDR2 is SAAADI.